One sample yielded the 5 T cell receptor beta chains listed below, sequenced in a study of monozygotic twins with cystic fibrosis. Profiling relied on immunoSEQ multiplex PCR, and the TCRdb table lists in-frame clones only, not all of them. This table holds about 36,000 clones, 75% to 95% found once. Sequencing input: blood. The receptors were gathered from a boy between 2 and 10 years old with cystic fibrosis.

This clone is a singleton in its sample. This chain links TRBV27 with TRBJ1-1; perhaps TRBD1 as D (5 bases). V lost 2 bases and J lost 0, with 7 bases in between. CDR3 length equals 14 residues. CDR1 and CDR2 from the germline V gene are MNHEY and SMNVEV (reference sequence). The CDR3 DNA follows: TGTGCCAGCAGTTTAGGGACGTTGAACACTGAAGCTTTCTTT. Encoded protein: CASSLGTLNTEAFF.

This rearrangement joins TRBV6-5 to TRBJ1-4; 9 bases fit TRBD1. The CDR3 length is 12 residues. V lost 6 bases, J lost 9 bases, and 2 bases stayed unmatched. The V gene's germline CDR1 is MNHEY and CDR2 SVGAGI. In DNA form, the CDR3 reads TGTGCCAGCAGAGGACAGGGGAAAAAACTGTTTTTT. Translating it yields CASRGQGKKLFF.

The chain uses TRBV27 and TRBJ1-1; unclear D gene. CDR3 length equals 15 residues. CDR1 MNHEY and CDR2 SMNVEV come from the germline V gene (reference sequence). V was shortened by 4 bases and J by 1 base, with 13 bases between the two germline ends. CDR3 sequence reads: CASSSRGSGNTEAFF. The CDR3 DNA sequence: TGTGCCAGCAGTTCCCGAGGGAGCGGGAACACTGAAGCTTTCTTT.

The chain is built from TRBV4-3 and TRBJ1-1; a possible D gene is TRBD1 (5 bases). This CDR3 comprises 15 residues. The V and J ends lost 0 bases and 5 bases respectively, with 13 bases between them. Germline V gene sequence: CDR1 LGHNA, CDR2 YSLEER. CDR3 region: CASSQDGTPGTEAFF. The CDR3 nucleotides are TGCGCCAGCAGCCAAGACGGGACTCCCGGGACTGAAGCTTTCTTT.

The V and J genes are TRBV6-5 and TRBJ1-1, with 7 bases identical to TRBD1. Germline lookup yields CDR1 MNHEY and CDR2 SVGAGI. After removal of 6 bases from V and 4 bases from J, the junction contained 8 bases not matched to a gene. The CDR3 contains 14 residues. This CDR3 reads CASSTYRGGTEAFF. The CDR3 bases are TGTGCCAGCAGCACCTACAGGGGAGGCACTGAAGCTTTCTTT.